This T cell receptor beta chain was obtained from a study of PD-L1 blockade in urothelial cancer. Across the study: Male sex and bladder-origin urothelial cancer were recorded for about nine tenths of the roughly 29 patients.

The V gene end was trimmed by 3 bases and the J gene end by 3 bases; junction bases not matched to a gene: 4. Looked up from germline, CDR1 is KGHSH and CDR2 is LQKENI. The CDR3 contains 15 residues. Regarding this clone: Its antigen remains unidentified.

Study results and caveats: The study found that durable-benefit patients expanded tumor-associated blood clones more at 3 weeks. Lower pretreatment blood TCR clonality, under the median, predicted better survival, researchers reported.

Every PCR was spiked with synthetic TCR analog templates. The method was immunoSEQ multiplex PCR; TCRdb's version includes in-frame clones alone and lacks a portion of them. This sample yields 130,000 or so clones, of which roughly 84% are seen a single time; around 3.2% belongs to the top ten. Time point in this sample: pretreatment peripheral blood. The sequencing here drew on PBMCs, taken around atezolizumab (anti-PD-L1) treatment. The TCR was taken from a middle-aged man with urothelial cancer. This chain joins TRBV18 and TRBJ2-1, with 8 bases that match TRBD1. As DNA, the CDR3 is TGTGCCAGCTCACCTCGCGACAGGGGCTACAATGAGCAGTTCTTC. This encodes CASSPRDRGYNEQFF.